These 8 T cell receptor beta chains came from one sample sequenced in a study of T cell changes during pregnancy in multiple sclerosis. Using immunoSEQ multiplex PCR, the repertoire was profiled, and TCRdb retains in-frame clones only, with some absent. The sample gives fewer than 40,000 clones, roughly nine tenths of which show up once; roughly 0.5% is in the top ten. Here the sequenced sample was CD4+ T cells from peripheral blood mononuclear cells, taken in the first trimester of pregnancy. These receptors were taken from a female donor in good health, enrolled as a control in a pregnancy study.

The CDR3 loop is CASHAGQGPDTQYF. In DNA form, the CDR3 reads TGTGCCAGCCACGCGGGACAGGGTCCCGATACGCAGTATTTT. The chain is built from TRBV18 and TRBJ2-3; 9 positions agree with TRBD1. This CDR3 is 14 amino acids long. The J segment lost 6 bases and the V segment lost 8 bases, leaving 9 bases of the junction unmatched. Germline-derived CDR1 and CDR2 are KGHSH and LQKENI.

The CDR3 spells CASSYGSRAGSPLHF. In nucleotides, the CDR3 is TGTGCCAGCAGTTACGGGTCCAGGGCCGGGTCACCCCTCCACTTT. The chain couples TRBV6-5 to TRBJ1-6; D perhaps matches TRBD1 (5 bases). This CDR3 is built from 15 residues. The germline V gene encodes CDR1 MNHEY and CDR2 SVGAGI. Trimming removed 2 bases from V and 10 bases from J, with 15 bases in between.

The chain combines TRBV28 with TRBJ1-4, with TRBD1 identical over 9 bases. This CDR3 spans 13 amino acids. V was pared by 3 bases and J by 8 bases, with 1 base of the junction left unmatched. The germline V gene has CDR1 MDHEN and CDR2 SYDVKM. As DNA, the CDR3 is TGTGCCAGCAGTTTTGGGACAGGGGAAAAACTGTTTTTT. Protein: CASSFGTGEKLFF.

This chain joins TRBV5-1 and TRBJ1-1; 9 bases align to TRBD1. J was trimmed by 1 base and V by 8 bases; bases with no gene match: 12. CDR1 is SGHRS and CDR2 is YFSETQ in the germline V gene. The length of the CDR3 is 16 residues. The CDR3 DNA reads as TGCGCCAGTTCGTCCGGGACAGGGATTGGGAACACTGAAGCTTTCTTT. It encodes CASSSGTGIGNTEAFF.

This chain joins TRBV19 and TRBJ2-2; D is unclear. Germline V gene sequence: CDR1 LNHDA, CDR2 SQIVND (reference sequence). V lost 3 bases and J lost 1, with 9 bases in between. The CDR3 has 15 amino acids. CDR3 coding DNA: TGTGCCAGTAGTATGTGGTCAGTGAACACCGGGGAGCTGTTTTTT. As protein: CASSMWSVNTGELFF.

V gene TRBV4-1 combines with J gene TRBJ2-1; D is uncertain. The CDR3 is 14 residues long. The V end lost 1 base, the J end lost 5 bases, and 9 bases lay between the germline ends. Germline CDR1 and CDR2: MGHRA and YSYEKL. CDR3 DNA sequence: TGCGCCAGCAGCCAAGTATCGGGTAACAATGAGCAGTTCTTC. As protein: CASSQVSGNNEQFF.

CDR3: CASSSGGARAGNTGELFF. CDR3 coding DNA: TGTGCCAGCAGCTCGGGGGGGGCTAGAGCGGGGAACACCGGGGAGCTGTTTTTT. The gene calls are TRBV5-4 and TRBJ2-2; 8 bases map to TRBD2. V gave up 3 bases and J gave up 1 base; unmatched junction bases: 11. CDR1 SGHNT and CDR2 YYREEE come from the germline V gene (reference sequence). The CDR3 length is 18 residues.

The rearrangement links TRBV27 to TRBJ2-1; a weak D match, TRBD2 (6 bases). Germline CDR1 is MNHEY and CDR2 is SMNVEV (reference sequence). CDR3 length: 15 amino acids. The V end lost 3 bases, the J end lost 3 bases, and 12 bases lay between the germline ends. The CDR3 DNA sequence: TGTGCCAGCAGTTTCCGGGCGGGGAACTACAATGAGCAGTTCTTC. It is translated as CASSFRAGNYNEQFF.